This entry is about one T cell receptor beta chain. The CDR3 is made up of 16 amino acids. Germline V lookup: CDR1 SGHNT, CDR2 YENEEA. The V gene end was trimmed by 5 bases and the J gene end by 1 base; junction bases not matched to a gene: 7. This sample is drawn from a study of blood T cell repertoires in COVID-19. Study context: Some COVID-19 samples were acute and others convalescent; all came from the United States, Italy and Spain. PBMCs, B-cell-depleted T cells, or T cells provided the cDNA or gDNA that made up the material.

Per the authors' pipeline: Amplification of reference gene primers provided the estimated nucleated cell counts. The protocol was immunoSEQ multiplex PCR, while the TCRdb copy is restricted to in-frame clones and leaves out a portion. V and J calls plus clone size are reproduced from that table; the DNA served to infer D and trimming. The sample has about 140,000 clones; approximately 80% are singletons. The clonotype originates from a man in his 60s with active or convalescent COVID-19. The rearrangement joins TRBV11-3 to TRBJ1-1; 10 bases are shared with TRBD1. Material for sequencing was peripheral blood. The CDR3 nucleotides read TGTGCCAGCAGCCCCCGACAGGGGGCCTGGAACACTGAAGCTTTCTTT. As protein: CASSPRQGAWNTEAFF.